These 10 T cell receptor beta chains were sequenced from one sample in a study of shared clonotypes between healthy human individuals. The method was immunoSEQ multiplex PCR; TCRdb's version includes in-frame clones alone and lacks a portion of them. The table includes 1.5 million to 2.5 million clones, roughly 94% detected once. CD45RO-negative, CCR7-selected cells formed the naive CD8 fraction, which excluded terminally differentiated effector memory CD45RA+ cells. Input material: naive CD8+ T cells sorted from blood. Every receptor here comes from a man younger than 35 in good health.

CDR3 in DNA: TGTGCCAGCAGCCGGGGGTCGAACACTGAAGCTTTCTTT. Encoded protein: CASSRGSNTEAFF. This chain connects TRBV7-9 to TRBJ1-1; TRBD1 is a possible D gene (5 bases). Deletions cut 5 bases from V and 1 base from J, with 8 bases between. This CDR3 comprises 13 residues. Germline lookup yields CDR1 SEHNR and CDR2 FQNEAQ (reference sequence).

The DNA of the CDR3 is TGTGCCAGCGGGATCGTCCGGGACACACAAGAGACCCAGTACTTC. Its translation is CASGIVRDTQETQYF. The gene calls are TRBV7-9 and TRBJ2-5; weak D call: TRBD1 (6 bases). Trimming pared 8 bases from V and 2 bases from J, leaving 18 bases between. CDR1 is SEHNR, CDR2 FQNEAQ, per germline (reference sequence). There are 15 residues in the CDR3.

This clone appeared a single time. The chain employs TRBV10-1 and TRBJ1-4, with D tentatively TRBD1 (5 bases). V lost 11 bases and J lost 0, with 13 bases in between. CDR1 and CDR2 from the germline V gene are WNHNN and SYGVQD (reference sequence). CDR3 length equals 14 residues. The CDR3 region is CAGPPGTTNEKLFF. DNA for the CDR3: TGCGCCGGTCCCCCAGGGACAACTAATGAAAAACTGTTTTTT.

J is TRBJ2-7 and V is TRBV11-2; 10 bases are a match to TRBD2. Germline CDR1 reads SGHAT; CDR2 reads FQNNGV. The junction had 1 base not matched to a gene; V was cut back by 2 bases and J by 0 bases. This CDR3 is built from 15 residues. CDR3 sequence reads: CASSLSSGSSYEQYF. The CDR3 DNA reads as TGTGCCAGCAGCTTATCTAGCGGGAGCTCCTACGAGCAGTACTTC. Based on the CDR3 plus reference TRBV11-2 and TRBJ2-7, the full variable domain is EAGVAQSPRYKIIEKRQSVAFWCNPISGHATLYWYQQILGQGPKLLIQFQNNGVVDDSQLPKDRFSAERLKGVDSTLKIQPAKLEDSAVYLCASSLSSGSSYEQYFGPGTRLTVT.

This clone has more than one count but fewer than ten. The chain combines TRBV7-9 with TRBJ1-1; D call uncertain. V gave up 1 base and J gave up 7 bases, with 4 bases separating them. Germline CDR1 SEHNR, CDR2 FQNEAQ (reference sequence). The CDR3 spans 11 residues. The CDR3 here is CASSLDLEAFF. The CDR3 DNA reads TGTGCCAGCAGCTTAGACCTTGAAGCTTTCTTT.

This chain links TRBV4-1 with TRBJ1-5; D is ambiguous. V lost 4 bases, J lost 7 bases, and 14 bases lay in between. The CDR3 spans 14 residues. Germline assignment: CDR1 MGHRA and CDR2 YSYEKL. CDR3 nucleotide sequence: TGCGCCAGCAGCCCTTCGAGGGTTTTGCAGCCCCAGCATTTT. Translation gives CASSPSRVLQPQHF.

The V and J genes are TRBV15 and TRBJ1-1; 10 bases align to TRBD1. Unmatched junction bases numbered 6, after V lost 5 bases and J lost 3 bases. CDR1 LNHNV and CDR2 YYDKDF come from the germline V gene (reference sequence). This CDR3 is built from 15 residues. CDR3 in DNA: TGTGCCACCAGCGAGACAGGGGGCCCCTACACTGAAGCTTTCTTT. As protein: CATSETGGPYTEAFF. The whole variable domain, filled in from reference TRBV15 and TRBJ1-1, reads DAMVIQNPRYQVTQFGKPVTLSCSQTLNHNVMYWYQQKSSQAPKLLFHYYDKDFNNEADTPDNFQSRRPNTSFCFLDIRSPGLGDTAMYLCATSETGGPYTEAFFGQGTRLTVV.

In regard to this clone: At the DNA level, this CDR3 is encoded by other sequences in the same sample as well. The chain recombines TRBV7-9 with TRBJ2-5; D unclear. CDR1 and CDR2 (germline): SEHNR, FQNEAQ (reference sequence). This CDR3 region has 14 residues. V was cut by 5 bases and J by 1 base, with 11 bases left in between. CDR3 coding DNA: TGTGCCAGCAGCCCTGACGGCTCCCAAGAGACCCAGTACTTC. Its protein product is CASSPDGSQETQYF. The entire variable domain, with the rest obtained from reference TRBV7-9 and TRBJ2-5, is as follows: DTGVSQNPRHKITKRGQNVTFRCDPISEHNRLYWYRQTLGQGPEFLTYFQNEAQLEKSRLLSDRFSAERPKGSFSTLEIQRTEQGDSAMYLCASSPDGSQETQYFGPGTRLLVL.

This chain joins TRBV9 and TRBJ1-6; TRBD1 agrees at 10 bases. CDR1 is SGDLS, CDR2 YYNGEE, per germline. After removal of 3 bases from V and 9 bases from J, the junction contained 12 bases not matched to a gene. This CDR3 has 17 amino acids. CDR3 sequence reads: CASSGPVTGGRGSPLHF. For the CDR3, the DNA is TGTGCCAGCAGCGGCCCCGTGACAGGGGGCCGGGGTTCACCCCTCCACTTT.

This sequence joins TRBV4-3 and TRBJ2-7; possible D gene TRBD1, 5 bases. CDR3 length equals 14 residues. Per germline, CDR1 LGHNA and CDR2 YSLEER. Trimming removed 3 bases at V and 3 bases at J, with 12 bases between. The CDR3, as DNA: TGCGCCAGCAGCCAGGATACAGGCTACTACGAGCAGTACTTC. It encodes CASSQDTGYYEQYF.